This TCR beta chain was identified in a study of blood T cell repertoires in COVID-19. Some clones are missing from TCRdb's copy, which holds only in-frame ones; the method was immunoSEQ multiplex PCR. Among roughly 200,000 clones listed, approximately 90% were seen once. The V and J ends lost 1 base and 7 bases respectively, with 7 bases between them. This CDR3 region has 13 residues. Germline loops: CDR1 SSHAT, CDR2 FNYEAQ (reference sequence). Source material: peripheral blood. The chain employs TRBV7-7 and TRBJ1-4, with no clear D. This TCR was recovered from a man in his fifties or sixties with COVID-19, enrolled during active disease. CDR3 sequence reads: CASSLVRGEKLFF. CDR3 bases: TGTGCCAGCAGCTTAGTGCGCGGTGAAAAACTGTTTTTT.